Reported below is one T cell receptor (beta chain). Its target is unknown. The entry originates in a study of shared clonotypes between healthy human individuals. The germline V gene encodes CDR1 ENHRY and CDR2 SYGVKD. The V end was cut by 8 bases, the J end by 0 bases, with 20 bases between. This CDR3 is 17 amino acids long. Libraries were prepared by immunoSEQ multiplex PCR; TCRdb keeps only in-frame clonotypes and omits some of them. The sample gives a few million clones, roughly nine tenths of which show up once; around 0.15% is in the top ten. Study conclusions and caveats: Despite large depth, sorted-subset datasets appeared incompletely sequenced. Generation probability values for non-shared clonotypes were lower than those for clonotypes shared by all four donors.

The receptor was derived from a man between 18 and 35 years old in good health. The sequenced sample was naive CD4+ T cells sorted from blood. Subset reported: CD45RA+ positively selected. The V and J genes are TRBV10-3 and TRBJ1-3; the D gene is possibly TRBD1 (5 bases). The CDR3 reads CAIAGPVGLRSGNTIYF. The CDR3 DNA reads TGTGCCATCGCGGGGCCGGTGGGACTGCGCTCTGGAAACACCATATATTTT.